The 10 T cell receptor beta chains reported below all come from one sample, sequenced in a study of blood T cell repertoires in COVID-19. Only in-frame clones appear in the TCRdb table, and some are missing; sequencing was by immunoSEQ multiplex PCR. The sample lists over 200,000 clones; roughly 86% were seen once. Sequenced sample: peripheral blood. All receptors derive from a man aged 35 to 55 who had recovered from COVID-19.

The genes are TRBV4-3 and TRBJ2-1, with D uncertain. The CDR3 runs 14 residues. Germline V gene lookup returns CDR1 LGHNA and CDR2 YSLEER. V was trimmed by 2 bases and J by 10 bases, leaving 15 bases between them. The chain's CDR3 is CASSQSPQLDEQFF. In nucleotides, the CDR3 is TGCGCCAGCAGCCAAAGTCCTCAGCTAGACGAGCAGTTCTTC.

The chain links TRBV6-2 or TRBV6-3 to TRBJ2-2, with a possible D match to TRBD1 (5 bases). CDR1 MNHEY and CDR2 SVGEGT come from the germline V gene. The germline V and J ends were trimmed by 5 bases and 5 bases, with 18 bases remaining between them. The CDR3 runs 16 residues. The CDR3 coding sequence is TGTGCCAGCAGTGCCCCTCTGGGGCCAGGTACCGGGGAGCTGTTTTTT. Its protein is CASSAPLGPGTGELFF.

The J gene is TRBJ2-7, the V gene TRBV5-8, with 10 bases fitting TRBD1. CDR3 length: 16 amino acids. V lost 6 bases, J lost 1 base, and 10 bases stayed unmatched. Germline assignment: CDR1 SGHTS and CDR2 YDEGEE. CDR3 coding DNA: TGTGCCAGCACCACATACCGGGACAGGGGTTCCTACGAGCAGTACTTC. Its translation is CASTTYRDRGSYEQYF.

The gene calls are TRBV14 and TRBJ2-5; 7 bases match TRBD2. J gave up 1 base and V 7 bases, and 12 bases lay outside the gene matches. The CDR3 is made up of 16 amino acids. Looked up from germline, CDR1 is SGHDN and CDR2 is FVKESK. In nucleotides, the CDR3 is TGTGCCAGCACCCGTGGTCAAGCGGGGCTCCAAGAGACCCAGTACTTC. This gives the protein CASTRGQAGLQETQYF.

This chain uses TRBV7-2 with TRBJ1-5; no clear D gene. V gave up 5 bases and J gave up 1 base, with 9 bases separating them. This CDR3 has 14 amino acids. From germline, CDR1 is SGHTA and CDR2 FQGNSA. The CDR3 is CASSPRWSNQPQHF. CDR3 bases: TGTGCCAGCAGCCCCCGGTGGAGCAATCAGCCCCAGCATTTT.

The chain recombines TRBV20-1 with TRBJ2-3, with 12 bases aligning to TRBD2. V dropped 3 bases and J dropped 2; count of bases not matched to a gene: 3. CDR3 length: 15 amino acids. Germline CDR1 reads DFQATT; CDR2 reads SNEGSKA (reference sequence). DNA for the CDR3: TGCAGTGCTAGTAGACTAGCGGGAGCCACAGATACGCAGTATTTT. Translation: CSASRLAGATDTQYF.

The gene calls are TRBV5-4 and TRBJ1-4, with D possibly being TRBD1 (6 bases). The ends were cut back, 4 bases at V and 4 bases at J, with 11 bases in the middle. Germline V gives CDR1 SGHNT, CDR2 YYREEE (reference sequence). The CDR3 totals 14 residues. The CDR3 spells CASSATGHNEKLFF. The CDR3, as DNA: TGTGCCAGCAGCGCAACGGGACATAATGAAAAACTGTTTTTT.

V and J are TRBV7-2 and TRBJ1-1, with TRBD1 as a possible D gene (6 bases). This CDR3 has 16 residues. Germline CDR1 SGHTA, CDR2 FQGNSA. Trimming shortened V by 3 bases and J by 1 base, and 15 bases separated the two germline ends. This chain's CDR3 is CASSFYAGQPNTEAFF. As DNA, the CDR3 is TGTGCCAGCAGCTTCTATGCCGGACAGCCGAACACTGAAGCTTTCTTT.

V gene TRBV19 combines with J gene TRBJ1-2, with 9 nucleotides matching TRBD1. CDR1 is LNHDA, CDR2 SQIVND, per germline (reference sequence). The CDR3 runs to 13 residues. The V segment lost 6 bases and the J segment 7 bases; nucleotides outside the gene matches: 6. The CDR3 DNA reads TGTGCCAGTAGCGTACAGGGGGCCGGTGGCTACACCTTC. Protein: CASSVQGAGGYTF.

As DNA, the CDR3 is TGTGCCAGCAGCCTCCTCGGGGGAGCACCGGGGGAGCTGTTTTTT. Its protein product is CASSLLGGAPGELFF. V gene TRBV7-9 combines with J gene TRBJ2-2, with D perhaps matching TRBD2 (6 bases). This CDR3 is built from 15 residues. The germline gives CDR1 SEHNR, CDR2 FQNEAQ (reference sequence). The V end was cut by 5 bases, the J end by 8 bases, with 18 bases between. Supplemented by reference TRBV7-9 and TRBJ2-2, the full variable domain reads DTGVSQNPRHKITKRGQNVTFRCDPISEHNRLYWYRQTLGQGPEFLTYFQNEAQLEKSRLLSDRFSAERPKGSFSTLEIQRTEQGDSAMYLCASSLLGGAPGELFFGEGSRLTVL.